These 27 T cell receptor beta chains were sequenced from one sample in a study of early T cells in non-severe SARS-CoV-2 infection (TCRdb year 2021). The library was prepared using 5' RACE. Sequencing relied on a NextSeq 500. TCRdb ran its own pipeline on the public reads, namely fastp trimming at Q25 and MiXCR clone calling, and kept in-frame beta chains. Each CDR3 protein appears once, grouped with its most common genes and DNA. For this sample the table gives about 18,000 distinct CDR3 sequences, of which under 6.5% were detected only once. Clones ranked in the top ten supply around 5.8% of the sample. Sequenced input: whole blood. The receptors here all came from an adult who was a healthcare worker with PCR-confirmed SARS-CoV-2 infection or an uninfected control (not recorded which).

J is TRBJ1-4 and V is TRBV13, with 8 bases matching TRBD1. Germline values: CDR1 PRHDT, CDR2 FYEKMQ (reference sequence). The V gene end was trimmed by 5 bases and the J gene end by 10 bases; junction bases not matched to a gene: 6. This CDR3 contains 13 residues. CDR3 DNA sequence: TGTGCCAGCAGCCGACAGGGGAAGGGAAAACTGTTTTTT. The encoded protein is CASSRQGKGKLFF.

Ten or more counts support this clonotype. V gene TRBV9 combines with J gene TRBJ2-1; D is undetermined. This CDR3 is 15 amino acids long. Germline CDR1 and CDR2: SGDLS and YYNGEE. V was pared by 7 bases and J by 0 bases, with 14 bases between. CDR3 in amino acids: CASARVLSSYNEQFF. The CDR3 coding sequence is TGTGCCAGCGCAAGGGTCCTGAGCTCCTACAATGAGCAGTTCTTC.

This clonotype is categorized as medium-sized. The CDR3: CASSNWDRGPEKLFF. As DNA, the CDR3 is TGTGCCAGTAGTAACTGGGACAGGGGGCCTGAAAAACTGTTTTTT. This sequence joins TRBV19 and TRBJ1-4, with 12 bases aligning to TRBD1. V was clipped by 4 bases and J by 7 bases; unmatched bases: 4. CDR1 is LNHDA, CDR2 SQIVND, per germline (reference sequence). The CDR3 has 15 amino acids. The whole variable domain, remainder taken from reference TRBV19 and TRBJ1-4, is DGGITQSPKYLFRKEGQNVTLSCEQNLNHDAMYWYRQDPGQGLRLIYYSQIVNDFQKGDIAEGYSVSREKKESFPLTVTSAQKNPTAFYLCASSNWDRGPEKLFFGSGTQLSVL.

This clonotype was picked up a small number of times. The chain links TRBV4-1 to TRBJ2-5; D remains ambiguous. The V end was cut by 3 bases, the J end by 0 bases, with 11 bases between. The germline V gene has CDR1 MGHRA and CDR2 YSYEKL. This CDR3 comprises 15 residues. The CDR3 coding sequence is TGCGCCAGCAGCCACGTAGGGCGCGACCAAGAGACCCAGTACTTC. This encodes CASSHVGRDQETQYF.

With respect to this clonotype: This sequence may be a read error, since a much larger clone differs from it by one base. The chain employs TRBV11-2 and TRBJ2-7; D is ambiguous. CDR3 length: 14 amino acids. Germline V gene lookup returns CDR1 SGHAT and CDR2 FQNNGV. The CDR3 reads CAAPTDRLTYEQNF. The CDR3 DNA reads TGTGCCGCACCCACGGATCGCCTAACCTACGAGCAGAACTTC.

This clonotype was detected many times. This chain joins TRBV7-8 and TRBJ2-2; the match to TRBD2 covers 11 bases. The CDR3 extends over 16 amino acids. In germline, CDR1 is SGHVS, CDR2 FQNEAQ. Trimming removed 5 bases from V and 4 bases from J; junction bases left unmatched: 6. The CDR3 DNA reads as TGTGCCAGCAGCAAGATAGCGGGGGGGATCACCGGGGAGCTGTTTTTT. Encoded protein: CASSKIAGGITGELFF.

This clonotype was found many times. CDR3 bases: TGTGCCAGCAGATCCGGGACAGGGGGCGCTGACACTGAAGCTTTCTTT. Translated, it gives CASRSGTGGADTEAFF. The chain has TRBV12-3 or TRBV12-4 and TRBJ1-1; 12 positions agree with TRBD1. This CDR3 comprises 16 residues. J was trimmed by 3 bases and V by 6 bases; bases with no gene match: 8.

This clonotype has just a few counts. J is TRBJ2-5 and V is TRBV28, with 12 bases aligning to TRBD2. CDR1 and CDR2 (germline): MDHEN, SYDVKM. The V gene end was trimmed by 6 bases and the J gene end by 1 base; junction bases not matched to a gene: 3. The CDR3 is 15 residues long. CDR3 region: CASRTSGRRQETQYF. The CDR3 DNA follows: TGTGCCAGCAGAACTAGCGGGAGGCGCCAAGAGACCCAGTACTTC.

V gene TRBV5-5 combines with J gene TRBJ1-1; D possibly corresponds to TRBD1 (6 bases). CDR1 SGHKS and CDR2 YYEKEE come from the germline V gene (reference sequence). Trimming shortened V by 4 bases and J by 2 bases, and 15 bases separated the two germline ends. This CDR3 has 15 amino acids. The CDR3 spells CASSRLQGVNTEAFF. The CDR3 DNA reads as TGTGCCAGCAGCCGTCTACAGGGAGTCAACACTGAAGCTTTCTTT.

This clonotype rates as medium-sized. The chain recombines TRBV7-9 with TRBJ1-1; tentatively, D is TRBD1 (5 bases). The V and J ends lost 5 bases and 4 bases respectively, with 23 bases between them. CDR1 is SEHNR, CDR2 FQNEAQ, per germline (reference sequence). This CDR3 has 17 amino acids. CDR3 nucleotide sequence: TGTGCCAGCAGCCCACACTTTCCGCAGGGTGTCGGCACTGAAGCTTTCTTT. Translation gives CASSPHFPQGVGTEAFF.

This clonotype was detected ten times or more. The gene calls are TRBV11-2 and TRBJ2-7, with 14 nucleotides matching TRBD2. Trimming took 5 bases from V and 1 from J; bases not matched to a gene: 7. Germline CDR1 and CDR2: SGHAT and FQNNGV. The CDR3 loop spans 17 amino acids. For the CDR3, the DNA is TGTGCCAGCAGCCTCCCCCGACTAGCGGGAGGGTCCTACGAGCAGTACTTC. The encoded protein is CASSLPRLAGGSYEQYF.

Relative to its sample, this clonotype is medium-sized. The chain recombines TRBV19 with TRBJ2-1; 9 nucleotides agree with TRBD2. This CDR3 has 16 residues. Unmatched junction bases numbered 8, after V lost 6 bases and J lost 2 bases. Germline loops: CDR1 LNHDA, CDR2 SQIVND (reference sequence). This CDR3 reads CASSDLTSGTYNEQFF. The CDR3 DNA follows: TGTGCCAGTAGCGACTTGACTAGCGGAACCTACAATGAGCAGTTCTTC.

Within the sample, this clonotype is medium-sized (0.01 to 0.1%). The CDR3, as DNA: TGTGCCAGCAGCTTAGACTATGGCTACACCTTC. Translating it yields CASSLDYGYTF. The chain employs TRBV7-9 and TRBJ1-2, with no clear D. The CDR3 covers 11 residues. Germline CDR1 and CDR2: SEHNR and FQNEAQ (reference sequence). V lost 1 base, J lost 3 bases, and 0 bases lay in between. The entire variable domain, with the rest obtained from reference TRBV7-9 and TRBJ1-2, is as follows: DTGVSQNPRHKITKRGQNVTFRCDPISEHNRLYWYRQTLGQGPEFLTYFQNEAQLEKSRLLSDRFSAERPKGSFSTLEIQRTEQGDSAMYLCASSLDYGYTFGSGTRLTVV.

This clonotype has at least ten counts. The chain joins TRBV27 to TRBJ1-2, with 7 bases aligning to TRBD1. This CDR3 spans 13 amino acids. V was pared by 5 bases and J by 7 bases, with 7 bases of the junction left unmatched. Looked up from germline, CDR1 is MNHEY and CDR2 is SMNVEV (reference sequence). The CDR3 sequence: CASSTGVVAGYTF. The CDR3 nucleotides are TGTGCCAGCAGTACAGGGGTTGTGGCTGGCTACACCTTC.

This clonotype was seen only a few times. The CDR3 coding sequence is TGTGCCAGCAGTTTTCAACCAGCCGGAGGAATACCAAGCACAGATACGCAGTATTTT. Residues: CASSFQPAGGIPSTDTQYF. This chain uses TRBV27 with TRBJ2-3; D may be TRBD2 (5 bases). V lost 3 bases, J lost 0 bases, and 22 bases lay in between. This CDR3 comprises 19 residues. Germline CDR1 reads MNHEY; CDR2 reads SMNVEV (reference sequence).

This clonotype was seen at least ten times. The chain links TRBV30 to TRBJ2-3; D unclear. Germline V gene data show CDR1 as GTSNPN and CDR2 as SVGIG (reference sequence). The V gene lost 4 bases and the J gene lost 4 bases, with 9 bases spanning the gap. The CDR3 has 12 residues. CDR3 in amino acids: CAWIPVSDTQYF. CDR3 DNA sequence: TGTGCCTGGATTCCAGTTTCAGATACGCAGTATTTT.

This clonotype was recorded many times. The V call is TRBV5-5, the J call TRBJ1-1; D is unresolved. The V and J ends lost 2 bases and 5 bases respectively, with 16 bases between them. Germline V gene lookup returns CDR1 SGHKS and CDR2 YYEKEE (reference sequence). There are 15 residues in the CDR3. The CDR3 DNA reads TGTGCCAGCAGCTTACTGGCCGGGCTAGGGACTGAAGCTTTCTTT. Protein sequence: CASSLLAGLGTEAFF. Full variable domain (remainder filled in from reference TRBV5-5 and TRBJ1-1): DAGVTQSPTHLIKTRGQQVTLRCSPISGHKSVSWYQQVLGQGPQFIFQYYEKEERGRGNFPDRFSARQFPNYSSELNVNALLLGDSALYLCASSLLAGLGTEAFFGQGTRLTVV.

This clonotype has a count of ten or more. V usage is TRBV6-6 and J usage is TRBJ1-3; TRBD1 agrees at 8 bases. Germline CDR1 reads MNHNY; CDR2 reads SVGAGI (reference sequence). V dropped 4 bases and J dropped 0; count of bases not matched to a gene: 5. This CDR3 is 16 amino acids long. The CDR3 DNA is TGTGCCAGCAGTTCGGGACAGGTAGACTCTGGAAACACCATATATTTT. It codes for CASSSGQVDSGNTIYF.

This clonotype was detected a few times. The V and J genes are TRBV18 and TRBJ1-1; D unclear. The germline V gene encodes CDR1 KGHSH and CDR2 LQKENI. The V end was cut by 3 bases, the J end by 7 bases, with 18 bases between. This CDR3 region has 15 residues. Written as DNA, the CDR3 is TGTGCCAGCTCACCGCCCAACGGCGGTGGTGATGAAGCTTTCTTT. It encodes CASSPPNGGGDEAFF.

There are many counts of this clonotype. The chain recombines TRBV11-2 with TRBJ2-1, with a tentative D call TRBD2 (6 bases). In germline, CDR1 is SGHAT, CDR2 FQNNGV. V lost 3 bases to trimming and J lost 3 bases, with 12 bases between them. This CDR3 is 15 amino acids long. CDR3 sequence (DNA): TGTGCCAGCAGCTTCTATGGAGGGGACTACAATGAGCAGTTCTTC. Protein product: CASSFYGGDYNEQFF. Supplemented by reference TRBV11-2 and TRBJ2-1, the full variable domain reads EAGVAQSPRYKIIEKRQSVAFWCNPISGHATLYWYQQILGQGPKLLIQFQNNGVVDDSQLPKDRFSAERLKGVDSTLKIQPAKLEDSAVYLCASSFYGGDYNEQFFGPGTRLTVL.

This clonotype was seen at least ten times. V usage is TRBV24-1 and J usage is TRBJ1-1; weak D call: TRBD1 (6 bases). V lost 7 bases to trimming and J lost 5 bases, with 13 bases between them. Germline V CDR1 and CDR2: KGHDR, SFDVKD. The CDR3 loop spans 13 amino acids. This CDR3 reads CATREEGTTEAFF. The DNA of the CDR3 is TGTGCCACCAGAGAAGAAGGGACAACTGAAGCTTTCTTT.

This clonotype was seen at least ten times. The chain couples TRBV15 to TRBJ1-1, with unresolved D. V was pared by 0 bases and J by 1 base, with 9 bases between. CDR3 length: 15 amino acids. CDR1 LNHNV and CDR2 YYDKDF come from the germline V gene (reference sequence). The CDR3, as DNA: TGTGCCACCAGCAGAGATAAACGCGAGAACACTGAAGCTTTCTTT. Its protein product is CATSRDKRENTEAFF.

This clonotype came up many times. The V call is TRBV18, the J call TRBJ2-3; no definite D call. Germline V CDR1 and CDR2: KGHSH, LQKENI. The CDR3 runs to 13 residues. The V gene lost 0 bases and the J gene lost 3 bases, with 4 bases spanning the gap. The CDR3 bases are TGTGCCAGCTCACCACCGTTGACAGATACGCAGTATTTT. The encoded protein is CASSPPLTDTQYF. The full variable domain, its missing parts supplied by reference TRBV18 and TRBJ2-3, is NAGVMQNPRHLVRRRGQEARLRCSPMKGHSHVYWYRQLPEEGLKFMVYLQKENIIDESGMPKERFSAEFPKEGPSILRIQQVVRGDSAAYFCASSPPLTDTQYFGPGTRLTVL.

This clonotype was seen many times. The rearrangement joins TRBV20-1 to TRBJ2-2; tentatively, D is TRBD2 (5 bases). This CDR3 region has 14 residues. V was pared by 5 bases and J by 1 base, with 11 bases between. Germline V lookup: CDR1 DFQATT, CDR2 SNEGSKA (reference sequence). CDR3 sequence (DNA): TGCAGTGCTCCTAGCTTGGGGAACACCGGGGAGCTGTTTTTT. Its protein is CSAPSLGNTGELFF.

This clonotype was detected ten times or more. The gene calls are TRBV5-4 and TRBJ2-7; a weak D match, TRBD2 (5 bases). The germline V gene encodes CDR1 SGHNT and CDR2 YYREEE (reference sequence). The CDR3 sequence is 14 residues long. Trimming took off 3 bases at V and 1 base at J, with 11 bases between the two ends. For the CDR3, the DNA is TGTGCCAGCAGCTCCGGGAATCGATCCTACGAGCAGTACTTC. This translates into CASSSGNRSYEQYF.

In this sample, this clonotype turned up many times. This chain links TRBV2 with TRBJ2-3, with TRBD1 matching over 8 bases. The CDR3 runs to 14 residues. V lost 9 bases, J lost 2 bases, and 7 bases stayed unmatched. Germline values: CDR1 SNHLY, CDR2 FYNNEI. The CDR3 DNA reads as TGTGCCAGTGAACCGGGACAGGACACAGATACGCAGTATTTT. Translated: CASEPGQDTDTQYF.

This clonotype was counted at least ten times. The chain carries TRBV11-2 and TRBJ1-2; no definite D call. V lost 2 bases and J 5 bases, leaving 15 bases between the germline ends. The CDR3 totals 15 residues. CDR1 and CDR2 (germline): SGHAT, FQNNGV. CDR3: CASSLKVGWGYGYTF. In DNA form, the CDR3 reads TGTGCCAGCAGCTTAAAAGTCGGCTGGGGATATGGCTACACCTTC.